A selection of T cell receptor beta chains follows, all from one sample in a study of glioma-infiltrating T cells after dendritic cell vaccination. Assay: immunoSEQ multiplex PCR; the TCRdb copy retains only in-frame clones and omits some. Altogether more than 55,000 clones are present, around 85% being singletons, with the ten largest covering approximately 9.6%. The sample consisted of blood, taken after dendritic cell vaccination. The receptors come from a human donor with glioblastoma. The CDR3 runs from the conserved cysteine through the conserved F or W. A D gene is named only where the DNA matches it firmly. Clone size is stated in some rows and not others, as once, few, many or a class when expanded.

D gene,V gene,clone size,J gene,CDR3 DNA,CDR3 protein
TRBD1,TRBV7-9,once,TRBJ2-7,TGTGCCAGCAGCACTGGACAGGGGAGAAACTACGAGCAGTACTTC,CASSTGQGRNYEQYF
.,TRBV7-2,.,TRBJ2-7,TGTGCCAGCAGCCTCTTGAGCGGGTTGTACTTC,CASSLLSGLYF
.,TRBV19,.,TRBJ1-2,TGTGCCAGTAAAAGGCAGGACTATGGCTACACCTTC,CASKRQDYGYTF
.,TRBV29-1,.,TRBJ2-7,TGCAGCGTTGGCCCCCGGGACACGGATTTCGAGCAGTACTTC,CSVGPRDTDFEQYF
.,TRBV14,.,TRBJ2-7,TGTGCCAGCAGCCAAGAAGTCGGCGAGCAGTACTTC,CASSQEVGEQYF
TRBD2,TRBV9,.,TRBJ2-1,TGTGCCAGCAGCGTAGCTCTCGGAGCGGGGGGCCGCAATGAGCAGTTCTTC,CASSVALGAGGRNEQFF
.,TRBV27,.,TRBJ1-1,TGTGCCAGCAGTTTTTTGAGGAACACTGAAGCTTTCTTT,CASSFLRNTEAFF
.,TRBV28,.,TRBJ1-5,TGTGCCAGCAGTTTAAGAGATCGCAATCAGCCCCAGCATTTT,CASSLRDRNQPQHF
.,TRBV7-9,once,TRBJ1-1,TGTGCCAGCAGCTTACAAAACACTGAAGCTTTCTTT,CASSLQNTEAFF
.,TRBV20-1,.,TRBJ1-2,TGCAGTGCTAGAAGCGGGGATGGCTACACCTTC,CSARSGDGYTF
TRBD1,TRBV7-2,.,TRBJ2-2,TGTGCCACCACTCCAGGGGGCAGTGGTGAGGTCACCGGGGAGCTGTTTTTT,CATTPGGSGEVTGELFF
.,TRBV9,.,TRBJ1-4,TGTGCCAGCAGCGAGGGGGCAACTAATGAAAAACTGTTTTTT,CASSEGATNEKLFF
TRBD2,TRBV9,.,TRBJ2-3,TGTGCCAGCAGCGTAGGAGGTCGGGGGGGCACAGATACGCAGTATTTT,CASSVGGRGGTDTQYF
TRBD2,TRBV7-3,.,TRBJ2-3,TGTGCCAGCAGTTCGGCTAGCGGGGGGGCCGGAGATACGCAGTATTTT,CASSSASGGAGDTQYF
TRBD2,TRBV2,few,TRBJ2-1,TGTGCCAGCGCGGGGGACCAAAACAATGAGCAGTTCTTC,CASAGDQNNEQFF
TRBD2,TRBV30,once,TRBJ2-3,TGTGCCTGGTCTAGCGGGGGTGGTGCAGATACGCAGTATTTT,CAWSSGGGADTQYF